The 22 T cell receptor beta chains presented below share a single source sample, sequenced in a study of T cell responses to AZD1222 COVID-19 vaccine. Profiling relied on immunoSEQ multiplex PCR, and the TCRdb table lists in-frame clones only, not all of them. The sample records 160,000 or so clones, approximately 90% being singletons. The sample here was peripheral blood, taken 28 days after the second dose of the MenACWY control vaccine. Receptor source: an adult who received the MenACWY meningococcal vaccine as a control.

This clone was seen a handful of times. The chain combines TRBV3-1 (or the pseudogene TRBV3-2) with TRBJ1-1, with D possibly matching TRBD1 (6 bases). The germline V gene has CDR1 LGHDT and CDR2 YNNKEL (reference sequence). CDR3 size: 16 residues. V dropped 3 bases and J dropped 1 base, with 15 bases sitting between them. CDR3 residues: CASSHWQGKENTEAFF. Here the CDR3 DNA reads TGTGCCAGCAGCCATTGGCAGGGGAAAGAGAACACTGAAGCTTTCTTT.

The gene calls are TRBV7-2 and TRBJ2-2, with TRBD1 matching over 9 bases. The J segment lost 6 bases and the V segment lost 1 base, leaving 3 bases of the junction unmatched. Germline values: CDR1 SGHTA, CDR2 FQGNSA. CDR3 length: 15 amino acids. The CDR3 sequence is CASSLERTGAGELFF. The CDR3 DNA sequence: TGTGCCAGCAGCTTAGAACGGACAGGGGCCGGGGAGCTGTTTTTT.

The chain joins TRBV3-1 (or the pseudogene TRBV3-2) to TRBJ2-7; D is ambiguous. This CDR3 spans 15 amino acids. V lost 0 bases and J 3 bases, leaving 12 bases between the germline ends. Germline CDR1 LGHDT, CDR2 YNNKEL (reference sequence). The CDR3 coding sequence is TGTGCCAGCAGCCAAGAAGGGCAGAGATACTACGAGCAGTACTTC. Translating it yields CASSQEGQRYYEQYF.

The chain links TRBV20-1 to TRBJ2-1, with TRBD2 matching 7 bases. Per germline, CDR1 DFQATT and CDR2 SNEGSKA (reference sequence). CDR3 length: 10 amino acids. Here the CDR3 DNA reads TGCAGCCAACTAGCGAATGAGCAGTTCTTC. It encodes CSQLANEQFF.

CDR3 protein: CASARGSYNEQFF. In DNA, the CDR3 is TGTGCCAGCGCGCGGGGCTCCTACAATGAGCAGTTCTTC. This chain uses TRBV27 with TRBJ2-1; maybe TRBD2 (6 bases). V was pared by 8 bases and J by 0 bases, with 8 bases between. The CDR3 runs 13 residues. Germline V gene data show CDR1 as MNHEY and CDR2 as SMNVEV (reference sequence).

The CDR3 sequence: CAINRDPGSGEQFF. In DNA, the CDR3 is TGTGCCATCAATCGGGACCCAGGGAGTGGAGAGCAGTTCTTC. V gene TRBV10-3 combines with J gene TRBJ2-1; D might be TRBD1 or TRBD2, each matching 5 bases. Germline CDR1 reads ENHRY; CDR2 reads SYGVKD. The ends were cut back, 7 bases at V and 10 bases at J, with 20 bases in the middle. CDR3 length: 14 residues.

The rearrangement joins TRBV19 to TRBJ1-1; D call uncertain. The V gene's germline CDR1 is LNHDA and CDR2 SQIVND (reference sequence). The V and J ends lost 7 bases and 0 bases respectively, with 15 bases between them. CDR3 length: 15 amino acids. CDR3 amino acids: CASKIWAGLNTEAFF. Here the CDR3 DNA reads TGTGCCAGTAAGATATGGGCGGGTCTGAACACTGAAGCTTTCTTT.

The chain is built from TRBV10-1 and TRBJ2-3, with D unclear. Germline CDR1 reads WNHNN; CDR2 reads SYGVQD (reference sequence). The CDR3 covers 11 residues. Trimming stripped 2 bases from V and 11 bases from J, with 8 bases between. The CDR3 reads CASSEDRVQYF. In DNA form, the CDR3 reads TGCGCCAGCAGTGAGGATCGGGTGCAGTATTTT.

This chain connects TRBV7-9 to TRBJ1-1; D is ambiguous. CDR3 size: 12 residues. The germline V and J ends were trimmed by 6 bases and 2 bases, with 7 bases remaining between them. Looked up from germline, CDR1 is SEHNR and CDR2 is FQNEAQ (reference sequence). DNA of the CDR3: TGTGCCAGCAGGTTATCTAACACTGAAGCTTTCTTT. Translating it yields CASRLSNTEAFF. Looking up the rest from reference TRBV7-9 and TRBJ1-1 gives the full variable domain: DTGVSQNPRHKITKRGQNVTFRCDPISEHNRLYWYRQTLGQGPEFLTYFQNEAQLEKSRLLSDRFSAERPKGSFSTLEIQRTEQGDSAMYLCASRLSNTEAFFGQGTRLTVV.

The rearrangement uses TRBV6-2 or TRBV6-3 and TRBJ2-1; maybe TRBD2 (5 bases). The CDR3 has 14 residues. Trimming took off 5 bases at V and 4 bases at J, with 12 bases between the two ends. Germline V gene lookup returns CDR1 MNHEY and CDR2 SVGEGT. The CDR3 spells CASSMSSVYNEQFF. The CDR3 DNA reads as TGTGCCAGCAGTATGAGTAGCGTTTACAATGAGCAGTTCTTC.

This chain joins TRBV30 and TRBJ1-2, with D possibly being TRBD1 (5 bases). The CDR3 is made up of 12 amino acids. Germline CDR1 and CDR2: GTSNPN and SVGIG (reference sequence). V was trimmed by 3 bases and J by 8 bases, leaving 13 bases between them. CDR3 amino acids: CAWRGPGRGYTF. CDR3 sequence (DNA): TGTGCCTGGAGGGGACCAGGGCGGGGCTACACCTTC. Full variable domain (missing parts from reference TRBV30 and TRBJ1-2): SQTIHQWPATLVQPVGSPLSLECTVEGTSNPNLYWYRQAAGRGLQLLFYSVGIGQISSEVPQNLSASRPQDRQFILSSKKLLLSDSGFYLCAWRGPGRGYTFGSGTRLTVV.

CDR3 loop: CASLDHGTGSNYGYTF. DNA for the CDR3: TGTGCCAGTCTTGATCATGGGACAGGGTCTAACTATGGCTACACCTTC. The rearrangement uses TRBV19 and TRBJ1-2; 9 bases agree with TRBD1. The CDR3 totals 16 residues. V shed 8 bases, J shed 0 bases, and the junction held 10 bases outside the gene matches. Germline values: CDR1 LNHDA, CDR2 SQIVND (reference sequence).

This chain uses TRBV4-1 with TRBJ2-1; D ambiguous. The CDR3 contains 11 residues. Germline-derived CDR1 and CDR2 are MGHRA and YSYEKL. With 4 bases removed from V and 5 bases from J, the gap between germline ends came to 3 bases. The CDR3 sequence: CASSRNNEQFF. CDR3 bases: TGCGCCAGCAGCCGAAACAATGAGCAGTTCTTC.

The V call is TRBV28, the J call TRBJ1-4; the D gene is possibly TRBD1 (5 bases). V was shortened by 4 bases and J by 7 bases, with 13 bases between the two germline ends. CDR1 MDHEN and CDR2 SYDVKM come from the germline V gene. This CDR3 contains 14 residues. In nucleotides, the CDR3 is TGTGCCAGCAGTTCCCGGGGGTTTGGTGAAAAACTGTTTTTT. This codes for CASSSRGFGEKLFF.

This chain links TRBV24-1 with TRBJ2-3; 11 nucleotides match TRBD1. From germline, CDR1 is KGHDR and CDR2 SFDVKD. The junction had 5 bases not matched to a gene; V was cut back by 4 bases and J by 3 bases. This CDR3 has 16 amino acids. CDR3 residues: CATSDLGQGGTDTQYF. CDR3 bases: TGTGCCACCAGTGACTTGGGACAGGGGGGTACAGATACGCAGTATTTT.

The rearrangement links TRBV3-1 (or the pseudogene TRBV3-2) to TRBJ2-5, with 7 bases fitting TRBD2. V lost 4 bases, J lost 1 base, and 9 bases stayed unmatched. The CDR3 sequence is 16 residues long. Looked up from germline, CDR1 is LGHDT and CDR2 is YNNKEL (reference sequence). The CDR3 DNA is TGTGCCAGCAGCCCCCCCTGGGGGGGGAGCCAAGAGACCCAGTACTTC. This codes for CASSPPWGGSQETQYF.

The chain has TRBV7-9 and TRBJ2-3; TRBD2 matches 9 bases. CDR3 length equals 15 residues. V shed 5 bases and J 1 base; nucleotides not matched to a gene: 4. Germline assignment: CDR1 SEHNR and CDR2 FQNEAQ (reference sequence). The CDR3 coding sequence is TGTGCCAGCAGCCTCAGGACTAGCGGCACAGATACGCAGTATTTT. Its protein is CASSLRTSGTDTQYF.

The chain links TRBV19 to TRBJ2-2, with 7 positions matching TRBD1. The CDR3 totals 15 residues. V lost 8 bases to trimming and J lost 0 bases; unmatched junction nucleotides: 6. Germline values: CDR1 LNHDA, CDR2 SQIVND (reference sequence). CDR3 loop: CASHRQGSNTGELFF. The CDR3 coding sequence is TGTGCCAGTCATAGACAGGGTTCGAACACCGGGGAGCTGTTTTTT.

CDR3 in amino acids: CASSQSGGVRGNQPQHF. In DNA form, the CDR3 reads TGTGCCAGCAGCCAGTCGGGGGGAGTGCGTGGCAATCAGCCCCAGCATTTT. This chain connects TRBV7-9 to TRBJ1-5, with D perhaps matching TRBD1 (5 bases). This CDR3 is 17 amino acids long. Germline values: CDR1 SEHNR, CDR2 FQNEAQ (reference sequence). Between the trimmed V and J ends, which lost 5 bases and 2 bases, there was a span of 19 bases.

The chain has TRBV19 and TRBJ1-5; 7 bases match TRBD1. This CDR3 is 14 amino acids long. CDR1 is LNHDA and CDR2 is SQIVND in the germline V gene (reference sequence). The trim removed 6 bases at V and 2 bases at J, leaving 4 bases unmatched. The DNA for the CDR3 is TGTGCCAGTAGCAGAGACAGGGGCAATCAGCCCCAGCATTTT. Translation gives CASSRDRGNQPQHF.

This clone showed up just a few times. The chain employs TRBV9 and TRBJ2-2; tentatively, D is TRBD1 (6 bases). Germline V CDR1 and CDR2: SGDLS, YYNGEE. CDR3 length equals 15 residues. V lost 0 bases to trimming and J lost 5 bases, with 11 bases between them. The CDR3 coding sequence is TGTGCCAGCAGCGTAGAAGGACAGTCAACCGGGGAGCTGTTTTTT. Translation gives CASSVEGQSTGELFF.

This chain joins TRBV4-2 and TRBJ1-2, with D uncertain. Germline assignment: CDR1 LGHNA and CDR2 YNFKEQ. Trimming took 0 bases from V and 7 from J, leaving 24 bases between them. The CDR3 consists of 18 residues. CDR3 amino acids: CASSQEMGRPGGLGGYTF. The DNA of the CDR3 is TGTGCCAGCAGCCAAGAGATGGGCAGACCAGGTGGGCTTGGTGGCTACACCTTC.